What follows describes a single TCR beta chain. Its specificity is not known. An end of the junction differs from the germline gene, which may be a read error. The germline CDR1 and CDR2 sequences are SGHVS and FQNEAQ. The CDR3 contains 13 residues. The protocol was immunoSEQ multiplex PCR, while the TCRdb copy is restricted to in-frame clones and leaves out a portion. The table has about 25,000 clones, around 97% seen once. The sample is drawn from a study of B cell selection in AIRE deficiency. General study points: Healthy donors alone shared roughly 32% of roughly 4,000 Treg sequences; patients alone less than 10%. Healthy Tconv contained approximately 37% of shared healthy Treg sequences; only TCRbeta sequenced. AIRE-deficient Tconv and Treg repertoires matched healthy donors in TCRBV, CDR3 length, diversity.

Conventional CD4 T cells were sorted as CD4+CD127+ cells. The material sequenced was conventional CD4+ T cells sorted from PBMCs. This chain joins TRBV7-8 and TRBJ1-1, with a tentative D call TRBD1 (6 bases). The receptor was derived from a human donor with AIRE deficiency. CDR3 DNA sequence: TGTGCCAGCAGTTTAGACAGGACCCGAGGAGCTTTCTTT. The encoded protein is CASSLDRTRGAFF.